The next 9 T cell receptor beta chains were all read from a single sample in a study of T cell clonality in common variable immunodeficiency. Assay used: immunoSEQ multiplex PCR; TCRdb lists only in-frame clones, some missing. The sample yields about 81,000 clones, without any singletons. Sequenced: peripheral blood mononuclear cells. The receptors come from a person aged 18-70 years in good health.

This clone was seen more than once but under ten times. From the germline J gene comes the end of the CDR3, since the read stops 3 residues before it. V gene TRBV2 combines with J gene TRBJ1-2; 10 bases are shared with TRBD1. From germline, CDR1 is SNHLY and CDR2 FYNNEI. The CDR3 covers 16 residues. Trimming cost V 6 bases and J 4 bases; bases outside gene matches: 11. The covered CDR3 bases are TGTGCCAGCAGGAAACCGGGACAGGGGCTGAGCTATGGC. Amino acids: CASRKPGQGLSYG. The full CDR3 is CASRKPGQGLSYGYTF.

This clone was observed many times. Coverage ceases 3 residues before the CDR3 finishes, and the germline J gene fills in the end. V is TRBV12-3 or TRBV12-4 and J is TRBJ2-1; 7 nucleotides agree with TRBD2. The CDR3 totals 17 residues. After removal of 7 bases from V and 0 bases from J, the junction contained 12 bases not matched to a gene. The chain's CDR3 is CASTQPPPSGSYNEQFF. CDR3 bases read: TGTGCCAGCACCCAACCCCCTCCTAGCGGCTCCTACAATGAG.

This clone was seen many times. The missing CDR3 end, 3 residues past where the read stops, is filled in from the germline J gene. The chain uses TRBV6-2 or TRBV6-3 and TRBJ1-1, with 7 bases matching TRBD1. CDR1 MNHEY and CDR2 SVGEGT come from the germline V gene. The CDR3 consists of 17 residues. V shed 0 bases, J shed 5 bases, and the junction held 12 bases outside the gene matches. The sequenced part of the CDR3 DNA is TGTGCCAGCAGTTACTCCCCTTGGGAGGGGGCGCGGACTGAA. Protein: CASSYSPWEGARTE. The entire CDR3 reads CASSYSPWEGARTEAFF.

This clone was seen at least ten times. This chain's CDR3 is CSVVRAQGLRAFF. The DNA read from the CDR3 is TGCAGCGTTGTAAGGGCCCAAGGACTTCGG. The gene calls are TRBV29-1 and TRBJ1-1; no clear D. The sequence runs out 3 residues before the end of the CDR3; the remainder is reconstructed from the germline J gene. This CDR3 is built from 13 residues. Germline V gene sequence: CDR1 SQVTM, CDR2 ANQGSEA.

This clone was observed at least ten times. The missing CDR3 end, 3 residues past where the read stops, is filled in from the germline J gene. J is TRBJ2-2 and V is TRBV12-3 or TRBV12-4, with 7 bases fitting TRBD2. J was trimmed by 5 bases and V by 5 bases; bases with no gene match: 11. The CDR3 sequence is 16 residues long. The CDR3 reads CASSPSFQRETGELFF. CDR3 bases read: TGTGCCAGCAGTCCCTCGTTCCAGCGGGAAACCGGGGAG.

In its sample, this clone was seen many times. With the read ending 3 residues before the CDR3 end, the germline J gene is used to fill in that end. The genes are TRBV29-1 and TRBJ2-7; 9 bases agree with TRBD2. The CDR3 has 13 amino acids. The V and J ends lost 5 bases and 6 bases, in that order; junction bases with no gene match: 8. From germline, CDR1 is SQVTM and CDR2 ANQGSEA. The CDR3 protein is CSVHSSGDREQYF. The sequenced CDR3 bases are TGCAGCGTTCATTCTAGCGGGGATCGCGAG.

This clone was counted many times. The CDR3 end falls 3 residues outside the read, so it is completed with the germline J gene. In the same sample, other DNA sequences code for this CDR3. The rearrangement joins TRBV10-3 to TRBJ2-1; D gene unclear. V lost 6 bases, J lost 9 bases, and 21 bases lay in between. This CDR3 region has 15 residues. Germline values: CDR1 ENHRY, CDR2 SYGVKD. CDR3 bases read: TGTGCCATCAGCGAAGACTCCATACGCTTGGGTGAG. It codes for CAISEDSIRLGE. The full CDR3 protein is CAISEDSIRLGEQFF.

The CDR3 reads CASSPYLAGELFF. CDR3 DNA (partial): TGTGCCAGCAGCCCCTATCTTGCTGGGGAG. The chain links TRBV11-3 to TRBJ2-2, with D uncertain. The CDR3 is cut off 3 residues early in the read; its end comes from the germline J gene. The CDR3 has 13 residues. V gave up 5 bases and J gave up 8 bases, with 12 bases separating them. Germline CDR1 reads SGHNT; CDR2 reads YENEEA.

The table lists this clone with many counts. With the read ending 3 residues before the CDR3 end, the germline J gene is used to fill in that end. The rearrangement uses TRBV7-3 and TRBJ2-3, with D possibly matching TRBD2 (5 bases). Trimming removed 4 bases at V and 0 bases at J, with 11 bases between. CDR1 SGHTA and CDR2 FQGTGA come from the germline V gene. The CDR3 extends over 15 amino acids. The sequenced part of the CDR3 DNA is TGTGCCAGCAGCTGGAGCGGATCTAGCACAGATACG. Translation: CASSWSGSSTDT. The full CDR3 is CASSWSGSSTDTQYF.